A selection of T cell receptor beta chains follows, all from one sample in a study of spatial heterogeneity in lung cancer. MiXCR, applied by TCRdb to the 5' RACE reads, yields one record per CDR3 protein. The sample has about 11,000 distinct CDR3 sequences; 9.5% to 15% are singletons. Sequences were derived from lung tumor tissue, sampled at surgery. Every receptor here comes from a male donor with early-stage non-small cell lung cancer. The CDR3 runs from the conserved cysteine through the conserved F or W. D genes are given only for firm matches. Expanded clones get a size class; other rows say once, few or many, or leave the size out.

CDR3nt,CDR3aa,abundance,d_gene,j_gene,v_gene
TGCGCCAGCAGCCAAGGAGCGGGGGGATCAGAGACCCAGTACTTC,CASSQGAGGSETQYF,-,TRBD2,TRBJ2-5,TRBV4-1
TGTGCCAGCAGCCCCCGTCTAGTACCCTACAATGAGCAGTTCTTC,CASSPRLVPYNEQFF,-,-,TRBJ2-1,TRBV3-1
TGTGCCAGCAGCTTTAGGGGTGGAGAGACCCAGTACTTC,CASSFRGGETQYF,few,-,TRBJ2-5,TRBV13
TGTGCCAGCACTTCACGCCCCGGACTAGCGGAAGAGACCCAGTACTTC,CASTSRPGLAEETQYF,-,TRBD2,TRBJ2-5,TRBV2
TGTGCCAGCAGCTCCCGCCGGACCCCAACTAATGAAAAACTGTTTTTT,CASSSRRTPTNEKLFF,many,-,TRBJ1-4,TRBV7-2
TGTGCCAGCAGCTTCCTTAATTCACCCCTCCACTTT,CASSFLNSPLHF,-,-,TRBJ1-6,TRBV7-2
TGTGCCTCCGGACTAGCGGGCCCCGTATCTACGCAGTATTTT,CASGLAGPVSTQYF,-,TRBD2,TRBJ2-3,TRBV11-2
TGCGCCAGCAGCCAAGAGGAGGGTTCCCAGCGTGAAAAACTGTTTTTT,CASSQEEGSQREKLFF,-,-,TRBJ1-4,TRBV4-3
TGCAGTGCTAATAAAGGATCTTATTTCTATGAGCAGTTCTTC,CSANKGSYFYEQFF,many,-,TRBJ2-1,TRBV20-1
TGCGCCAGCAGCTTCTTACAATTCGCGGATACGCAGTATTTT,CASSFLQFADTQYF,many,-,TRBJ2-3,TRBV5-1
TGTGCCAGCAGCTTAGCGTTCAGGGGGCGGCCGCAGTATTTT,CASSLAFRGRPQYF,medium-sized,TRBD1,TRBJ2-3,TRBV7-6
TGTGCCAGCAGTGAAGCTCGTAAAGGGACCAACGAGCAGTACTTC,CASSEARKGTNEQYF,medium-sized,-,TRBJ2-7,TRBV6-1
TGTGCCACCACAGACAGGGGCTCGGATCAGCCCCAGCATTTT,CATTDRGSDQPQHF,-,TRBD1,TRBJ1-5,TRBV10-3
TGTGCCACCGGGTCCCGGACAGGATCCTACGAGCAGTACTTC,CATGSRTGSYEQYF,few,TRBD1,TRBJ2-7,TRBV15
TGCAGCGCCGGACAGGGCGGGACTGAAGCTTTCTTT,CSAGQGGTEAFF,-,TRBD1,TRBJ1-1,TRBV29-1
TGCAGCGTTGAAGTCGGTGGTGGCGGAGAGACCCAGTACTTC,CSVEVGGGGETQYF,-,-,TRBJ2-5,TRBV29-1
TGTGCCAGCAGTTACTCGCATGTTTCGGAGACCCAGTACTTC,CASSYSHVSETQYF,many,-,TRBJ2-5,TRBV6-6
TGCGCCAGCAGCCAAGGAGGTGTAGTGGGGGGGACGGATACGCAGTATTTT,CASSQGGVVGGTDTQYF,-,TRBD2,TRBJ2-3,TRBV4-1
TGCGCCAGCGATATTGGAAACACCGGGGAGCTGTTTTTT,CASDIGNTGELFF,-,-,TRBJ2-2,TRBV5-1
TGTGCCAGCTCCCCATTTCAGGGAGGGGGCACAGATACGCAGTATTTT,CASSPFQGGGTDTQYF,few,TRBD2,TRBJ2-3,TRBV18
TGTGCCAGCAGTTGGACGGGCACAGATACGCAGTATTTT,CASSWTGTDTQYF,many,-,TRBJ2-3,TRBV6-4
TGTGCCAGCAGCGTAGTTCTGGGTTCAGAGCTGTACTTC,CASSVVLGSELYF,-,-,TRBJ2-7,TRBV9
TGTGCCAGCAGCCCCAACTTTGCGGGGGGGCCGGACTTGTGGGATACGCAGTATTTT,CASSPNFAGGPDLWDTQYF,-,TRBD2,TRBJ2-3,TRBV7-8
TGTGCCAGCAGCGTAGGGACTAGCTCCTACAATGAGCAGTTCTTC,CASSVGTSSYNEQFF,-,TRBD2,TRBJ2-1,TRBV11-2